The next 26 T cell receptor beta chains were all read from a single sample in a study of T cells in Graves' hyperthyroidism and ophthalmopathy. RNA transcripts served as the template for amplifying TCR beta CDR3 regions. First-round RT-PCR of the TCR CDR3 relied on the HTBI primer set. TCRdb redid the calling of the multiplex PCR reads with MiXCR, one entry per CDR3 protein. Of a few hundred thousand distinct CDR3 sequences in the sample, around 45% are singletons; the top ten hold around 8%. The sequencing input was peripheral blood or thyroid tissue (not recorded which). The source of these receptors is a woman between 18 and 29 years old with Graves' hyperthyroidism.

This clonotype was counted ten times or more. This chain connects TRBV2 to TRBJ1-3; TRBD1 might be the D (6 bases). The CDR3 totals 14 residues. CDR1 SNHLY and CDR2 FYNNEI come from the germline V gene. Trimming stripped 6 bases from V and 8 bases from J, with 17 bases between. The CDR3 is CASRLDRPGDTIYF. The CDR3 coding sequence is TGTGCCAGCAGACTCGACAGGCCGGGAGACACCATATATTTT.

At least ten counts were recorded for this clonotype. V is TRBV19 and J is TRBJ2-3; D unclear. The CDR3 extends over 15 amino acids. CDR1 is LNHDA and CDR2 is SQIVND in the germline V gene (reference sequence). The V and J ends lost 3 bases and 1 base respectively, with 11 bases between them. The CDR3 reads CASSILFVGTDTQYF. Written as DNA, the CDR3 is TGTGCCAGTAGTATTCTGTTTGTAGGCACAGATACGCAGTATTTT. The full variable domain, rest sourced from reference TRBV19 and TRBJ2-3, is DGGITQSPKYLFRKEGQNVTLSCEQNLNHDAMYWYRQDPGQGLRLIYYSQIVNDFQKGDIAEGYSVSREKKESFPLTVTSAQKNPTAFYLCASSILFVGTDTQYFGPGTRLTVL.

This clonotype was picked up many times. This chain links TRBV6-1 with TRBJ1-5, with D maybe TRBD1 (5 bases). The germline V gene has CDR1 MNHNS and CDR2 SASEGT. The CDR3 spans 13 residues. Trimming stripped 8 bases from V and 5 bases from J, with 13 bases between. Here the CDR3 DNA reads TGTGCCAGCGACAGCCTCTGGTATCAGCCCCAGCATTTT. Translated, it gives CASDSLWYQPQHF.

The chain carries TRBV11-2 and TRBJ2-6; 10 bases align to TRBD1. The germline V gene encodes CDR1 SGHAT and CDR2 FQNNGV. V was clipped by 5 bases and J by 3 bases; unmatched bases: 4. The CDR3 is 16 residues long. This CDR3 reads CASSPRDRGGANVLTF. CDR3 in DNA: TGTGCCAGCAGCCCGCGGGACAGGGGTGGGGCCAACGTCCTGACTTTC.

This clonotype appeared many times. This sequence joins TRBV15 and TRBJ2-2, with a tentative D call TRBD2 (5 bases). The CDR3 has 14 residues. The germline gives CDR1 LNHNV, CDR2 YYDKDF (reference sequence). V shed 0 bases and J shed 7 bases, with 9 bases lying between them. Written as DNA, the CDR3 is TGTGCCACCAGCAGAGATCGAGGGAGCGGGGAGCTGTTTTTT. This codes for CATSRDRGSGELFF.

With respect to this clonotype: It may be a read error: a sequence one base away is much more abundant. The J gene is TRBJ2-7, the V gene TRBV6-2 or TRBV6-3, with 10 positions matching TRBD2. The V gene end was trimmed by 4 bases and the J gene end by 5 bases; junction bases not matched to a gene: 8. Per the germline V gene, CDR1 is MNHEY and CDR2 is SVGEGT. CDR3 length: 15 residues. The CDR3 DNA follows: TGTGCCAGCAGTTGCCTCCTAGCGGGAGTGAACGAGCAGTACTTC. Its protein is CASSCLLAGVNEQYF.

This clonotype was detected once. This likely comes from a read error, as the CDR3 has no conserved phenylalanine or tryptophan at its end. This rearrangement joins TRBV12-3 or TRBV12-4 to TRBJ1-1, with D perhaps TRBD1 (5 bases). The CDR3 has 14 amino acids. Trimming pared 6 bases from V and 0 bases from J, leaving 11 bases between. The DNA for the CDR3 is TGTGCCAGCAGCCCGGGGACGCTGAACACTGAAGCTTTCTCT. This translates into CASSPGTLNTEAFS.

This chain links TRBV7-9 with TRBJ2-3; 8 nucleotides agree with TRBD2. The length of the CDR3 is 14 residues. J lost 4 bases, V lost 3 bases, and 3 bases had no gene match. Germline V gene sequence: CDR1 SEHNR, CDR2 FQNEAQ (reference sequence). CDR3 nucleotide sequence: TGTGCCAGCAGCTTCGGACTAGCCTCAGATACGCAGTATTTT. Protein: CASSFGLASDTQYF. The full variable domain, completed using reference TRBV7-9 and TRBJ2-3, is DTGVSQNPRHKITKRGQNVTFRCDPISEHNRLYWYRQTLGQGPEFLTYFQNEAQLEKSRLLSDRFSAERPKGSFSTLEIQRTEQGDSAMYLCASSFGLASDTQYFGPGTRLTVL.

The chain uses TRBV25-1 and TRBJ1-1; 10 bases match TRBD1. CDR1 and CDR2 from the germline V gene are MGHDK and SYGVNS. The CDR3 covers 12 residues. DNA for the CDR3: TGTGCTAGAGGACAGGGGGACACTGAAGCTTTCTTT. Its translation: CARGQGDTEAFF.

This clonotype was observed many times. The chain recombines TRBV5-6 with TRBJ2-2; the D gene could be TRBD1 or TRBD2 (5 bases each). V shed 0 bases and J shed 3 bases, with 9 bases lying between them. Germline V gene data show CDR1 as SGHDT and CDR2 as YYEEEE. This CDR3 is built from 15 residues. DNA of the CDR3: TGTGCCAGCAGCTTGGTCGGGACCCACACCGGGGAGCTGTTTTTT. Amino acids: CASSLVGTHTGELFF.

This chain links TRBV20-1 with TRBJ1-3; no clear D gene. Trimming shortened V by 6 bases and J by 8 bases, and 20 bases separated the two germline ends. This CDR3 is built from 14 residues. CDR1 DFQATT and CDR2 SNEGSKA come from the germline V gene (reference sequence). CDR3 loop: CSAAEANYGYTIYF. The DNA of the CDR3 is TGCAGTGCGGCAGAAGCTAACTATGGCTACACCATATATTTT.

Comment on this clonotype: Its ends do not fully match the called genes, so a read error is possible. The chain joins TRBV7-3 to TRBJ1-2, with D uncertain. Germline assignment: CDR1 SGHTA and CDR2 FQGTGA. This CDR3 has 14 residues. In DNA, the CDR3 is TGTGCCAGCAGCCCTGACACCGGGGAGCTGTTGGGAGGCTTC. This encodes CASSPDTGELLGGF.

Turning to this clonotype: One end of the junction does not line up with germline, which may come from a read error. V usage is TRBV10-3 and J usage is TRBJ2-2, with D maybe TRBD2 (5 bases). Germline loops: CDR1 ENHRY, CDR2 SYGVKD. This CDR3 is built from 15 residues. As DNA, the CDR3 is TGTGCCATCAGTGCAGGTGCGGCAAACGCCGGGGAGCTGGTTTTT. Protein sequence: CAISAGAANAGELVF.

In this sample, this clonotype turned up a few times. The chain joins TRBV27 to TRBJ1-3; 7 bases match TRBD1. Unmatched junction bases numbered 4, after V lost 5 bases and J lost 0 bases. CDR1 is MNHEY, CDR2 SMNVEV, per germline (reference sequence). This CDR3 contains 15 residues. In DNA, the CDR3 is TGTGCCAGCAGTAAGGGGGACAGCTCTGGAAACACCATATATTTT. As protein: CASSKGDSSGNTIYF.

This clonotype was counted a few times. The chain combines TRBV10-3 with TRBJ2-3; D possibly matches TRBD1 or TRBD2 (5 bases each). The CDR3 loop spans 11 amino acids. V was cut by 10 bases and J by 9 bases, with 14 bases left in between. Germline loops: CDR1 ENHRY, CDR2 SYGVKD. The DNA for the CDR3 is TGTGCCACCGCAGACCGGGACACGCAGTATTTT. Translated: CATADRDTQYF.

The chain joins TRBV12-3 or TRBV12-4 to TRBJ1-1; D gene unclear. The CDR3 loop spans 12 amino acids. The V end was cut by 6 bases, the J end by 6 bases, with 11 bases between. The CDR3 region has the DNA TGTGCCAGCAGCCCCCAACGTTCTGAAGCTTTCTTT. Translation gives CASSPQRSEAFF.

CDR3 in amino acids: CSALPGQGYYEQYF. In nucleotides, the CDR3 is TGCAGCGCGCTTCCGGGACAGGGGTATTACGAGCAGTACTTC. The genes are TRBV29-1 and TRBJ2-7, with 10 positions matching TRBD1. Germline V lookup: CDR1 SQVTM, CDR2 ANQGSEA. The CDR3 runs to 14 residues. Trimming at V came to 7 bases and at J to 4 bases, leaving 10 bases not matched to a gene.

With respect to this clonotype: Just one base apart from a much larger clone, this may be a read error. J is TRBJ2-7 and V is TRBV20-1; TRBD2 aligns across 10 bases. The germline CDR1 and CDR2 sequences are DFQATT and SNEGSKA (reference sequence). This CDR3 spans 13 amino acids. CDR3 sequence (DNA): TGCAGAGCTAGGAGCGGGAGGGAATACGAGCAGTACTTC. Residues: CRARSGREYEQYF.

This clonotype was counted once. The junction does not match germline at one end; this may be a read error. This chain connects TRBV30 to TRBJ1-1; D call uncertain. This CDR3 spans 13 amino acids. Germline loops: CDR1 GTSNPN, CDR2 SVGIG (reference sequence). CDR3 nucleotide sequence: TGTGCCTGGAGTCCTGGGTTGAACACTGAAGCTCTCTTT. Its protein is CAWSPGLNTEALF.

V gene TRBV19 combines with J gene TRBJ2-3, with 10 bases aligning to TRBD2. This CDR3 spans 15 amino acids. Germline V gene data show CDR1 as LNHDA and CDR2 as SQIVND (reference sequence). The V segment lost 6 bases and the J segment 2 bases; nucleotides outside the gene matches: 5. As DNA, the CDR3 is TGTGCCAGTAGAGCTAGCGGGAGTTTCACAGATACGCAGTATTTT. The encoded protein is CASRASGSFTDTQYF.

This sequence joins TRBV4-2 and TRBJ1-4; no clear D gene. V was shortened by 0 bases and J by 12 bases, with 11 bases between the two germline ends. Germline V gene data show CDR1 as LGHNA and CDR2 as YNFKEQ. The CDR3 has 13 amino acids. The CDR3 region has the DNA TGTGCCAGCAGCCAAGAAACCCAGGTAGAACTGTTTTTT. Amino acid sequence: CASSQETQVELFF.

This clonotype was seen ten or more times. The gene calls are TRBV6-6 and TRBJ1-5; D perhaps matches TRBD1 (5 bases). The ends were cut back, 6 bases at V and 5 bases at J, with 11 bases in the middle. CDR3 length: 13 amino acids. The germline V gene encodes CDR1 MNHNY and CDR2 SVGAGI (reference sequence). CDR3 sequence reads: CASRNPGYQPQHF. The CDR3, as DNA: TGTGCCAGCAGAAACCCAGGGTATCAGCCCCAGCATTTT.

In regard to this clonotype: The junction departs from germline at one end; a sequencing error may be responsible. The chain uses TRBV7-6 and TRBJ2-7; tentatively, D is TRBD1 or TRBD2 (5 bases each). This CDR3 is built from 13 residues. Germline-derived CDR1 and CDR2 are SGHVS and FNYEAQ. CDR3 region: CASLGTFSDEQYF. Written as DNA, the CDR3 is TGTGCCAGCTTAGGGACCTTCTCCGACGAGCAGTACTTC.

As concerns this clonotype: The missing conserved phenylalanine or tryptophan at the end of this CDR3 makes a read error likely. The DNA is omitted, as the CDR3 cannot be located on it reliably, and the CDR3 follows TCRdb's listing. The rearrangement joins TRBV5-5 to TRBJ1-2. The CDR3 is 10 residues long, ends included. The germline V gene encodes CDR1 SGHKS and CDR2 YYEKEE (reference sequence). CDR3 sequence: CASSQAGRQL.

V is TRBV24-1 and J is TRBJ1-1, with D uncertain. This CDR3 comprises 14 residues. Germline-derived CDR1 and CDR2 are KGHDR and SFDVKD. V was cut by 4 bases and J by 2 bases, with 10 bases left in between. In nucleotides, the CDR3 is TGTGCCACCAGTGACGGGCAGATAAACACTGAAGCTTTCTTT. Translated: CATSDGQINTEAFF.

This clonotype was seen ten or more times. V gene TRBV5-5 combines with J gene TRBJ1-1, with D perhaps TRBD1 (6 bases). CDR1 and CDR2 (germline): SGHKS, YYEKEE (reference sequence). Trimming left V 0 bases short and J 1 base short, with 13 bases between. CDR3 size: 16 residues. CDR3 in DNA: TGTGCCAGCAGCTTGGATGGGGGCGCGGGGAACACTGAAGCTTTCTTT. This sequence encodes CASSLDGGAGNTEAFF.